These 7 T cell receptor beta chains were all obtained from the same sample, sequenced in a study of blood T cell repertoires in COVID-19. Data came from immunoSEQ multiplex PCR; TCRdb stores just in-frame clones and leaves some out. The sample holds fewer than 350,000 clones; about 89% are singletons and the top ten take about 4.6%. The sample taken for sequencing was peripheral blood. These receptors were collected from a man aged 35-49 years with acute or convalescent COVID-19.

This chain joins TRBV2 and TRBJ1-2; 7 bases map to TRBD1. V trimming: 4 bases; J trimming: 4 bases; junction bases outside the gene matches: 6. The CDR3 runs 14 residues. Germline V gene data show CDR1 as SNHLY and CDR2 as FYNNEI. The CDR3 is CASSVYRGGYGYTF. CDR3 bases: TGTGCCAGCAGTGTTTACAGGGGAGGCTATGGCTACACCTTC.

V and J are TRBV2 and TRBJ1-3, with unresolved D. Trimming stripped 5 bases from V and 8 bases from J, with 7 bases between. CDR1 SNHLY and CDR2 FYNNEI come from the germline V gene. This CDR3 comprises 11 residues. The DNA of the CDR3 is TGTGCCAGCAGTACACAGTACACCATATATTTT. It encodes CASSTQYTIYF.

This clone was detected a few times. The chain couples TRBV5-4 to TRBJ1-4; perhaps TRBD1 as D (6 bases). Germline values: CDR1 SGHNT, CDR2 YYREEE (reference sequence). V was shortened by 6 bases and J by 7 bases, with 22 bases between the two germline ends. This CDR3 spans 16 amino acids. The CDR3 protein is CASTSGGGTGSEKLFF. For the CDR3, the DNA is TGTGCCAGCACCAGCGGGGGCGGAACCGGGAGTGAAAAACTGTTTTTT.

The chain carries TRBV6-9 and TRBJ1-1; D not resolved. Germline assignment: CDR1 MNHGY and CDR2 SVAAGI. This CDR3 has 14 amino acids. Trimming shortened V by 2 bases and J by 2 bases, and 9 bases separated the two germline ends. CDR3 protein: CASSYPSSNTEAFF. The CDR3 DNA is TGTGCCAGCAGTTATCCTAGTTCTAACACTGAAGCTTTCTTT.

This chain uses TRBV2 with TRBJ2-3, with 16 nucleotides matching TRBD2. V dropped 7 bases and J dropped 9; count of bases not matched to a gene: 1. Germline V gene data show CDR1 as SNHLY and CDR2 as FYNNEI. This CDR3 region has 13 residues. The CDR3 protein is CASTGLAGGTQYF. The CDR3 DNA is TGTGCCAGCACGGGACTAGCGGGGGGGACGCAGTATTTT.

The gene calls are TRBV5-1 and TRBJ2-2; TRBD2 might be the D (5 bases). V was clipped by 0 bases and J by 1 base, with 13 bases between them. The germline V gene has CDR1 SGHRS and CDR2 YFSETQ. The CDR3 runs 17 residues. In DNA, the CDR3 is TGCGCCAGCAGCTTGGAGGGCCTAGGGAGGAACACCGGGGAGCTGTTTTTT. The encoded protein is CASSLEGLGRNTGELFF.

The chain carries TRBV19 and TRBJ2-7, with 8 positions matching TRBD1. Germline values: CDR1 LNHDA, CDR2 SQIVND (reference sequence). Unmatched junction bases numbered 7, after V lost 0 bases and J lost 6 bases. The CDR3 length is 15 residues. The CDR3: CASSIDGAGGSEQYF. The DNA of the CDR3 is TGTGCCAGTAGTATAGATGGCGCAGGGGGCTCCGAGCAGTACTTC.